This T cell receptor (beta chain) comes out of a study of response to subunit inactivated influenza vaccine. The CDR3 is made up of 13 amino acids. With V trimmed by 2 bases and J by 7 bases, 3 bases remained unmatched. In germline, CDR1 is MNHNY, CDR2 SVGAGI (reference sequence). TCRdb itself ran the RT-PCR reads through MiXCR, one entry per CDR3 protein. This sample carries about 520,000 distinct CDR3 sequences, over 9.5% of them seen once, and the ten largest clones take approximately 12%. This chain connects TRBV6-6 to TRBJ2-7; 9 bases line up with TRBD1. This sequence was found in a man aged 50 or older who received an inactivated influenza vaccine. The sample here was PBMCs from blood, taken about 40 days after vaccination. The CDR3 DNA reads TGTGCCAGCAGTTACCAGGGGACAGGGGAGCAGTACTTC. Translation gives CASSYQGTGEQYF.